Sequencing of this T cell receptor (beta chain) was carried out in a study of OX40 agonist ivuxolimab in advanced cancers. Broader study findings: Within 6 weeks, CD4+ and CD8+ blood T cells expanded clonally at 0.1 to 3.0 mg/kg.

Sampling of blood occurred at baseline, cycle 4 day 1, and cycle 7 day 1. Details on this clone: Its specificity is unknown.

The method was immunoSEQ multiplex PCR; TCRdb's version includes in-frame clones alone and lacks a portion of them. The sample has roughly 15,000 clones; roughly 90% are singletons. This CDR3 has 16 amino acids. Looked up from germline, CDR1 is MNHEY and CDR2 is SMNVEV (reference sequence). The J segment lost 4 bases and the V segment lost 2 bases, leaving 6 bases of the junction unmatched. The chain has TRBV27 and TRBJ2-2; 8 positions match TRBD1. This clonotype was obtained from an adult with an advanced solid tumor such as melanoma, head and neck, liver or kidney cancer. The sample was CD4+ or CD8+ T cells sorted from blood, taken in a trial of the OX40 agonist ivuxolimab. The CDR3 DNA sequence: TGTGCCAGCAGTTTAAGGGGACAGGCGACCACCGGGGAGCTGTTTTTT. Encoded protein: CASSLRGQATTGELFF.